The next 5 T cell receptor beta chains were all read from a single sample in a study of T cells after somatic rescue of genetic block. Using immunoSEQ multiplex PCR, the repertoire was profiled, and TCRdb retains in-frame clones only, with some absent. The sample records 110,000 or so clones, 75% to 95% being singletons. Input material: peripheral blood mononuclear cells (PBMCs). The source of these receptors is a woman aged 18 to 35.

The chain links TRBV19 to TRBJ1-5; maybe TRBD1 (6 bases). The germline V and J ends were trimmed by 5 bases and 5 bases, with 16 bases remaining between them. The CDR3 totals 15 residues. Germline lookup yields CDR1 LNHDA and CDR2 SQIVND (reference sequence). CDR3 DNA: TGTGCCAGTAGTGTTTCCGGGACACCCTATCAGCCCCAGCATTTT. Translating it yields CASSVSGTPYQPQHF.

This rearrangement joins TRBV9 to TRBJ1-2; 7 nucleotides match TRBD1. Per germline, CDR1 SGDLS and CDR2 YYNGEE. The length of the CDR3 is 15 residues. Trimming cost V 2 bases and J 1 base; bases outside gene matches: 5. The CDR3 sequence: CASSVEGQINYGYTF. For the CDR3, the DNA is TGTGCCAGCAGCGTGGAGGGACAGATTAACTATGGCTACACCTTC.

The chain couples TRBV6-5 to TRBJ2-5; TRBD2 might be the D (6 bases). Trimming left V 8 bases short and J 2 bases short, with 15 bases between. There are 14 residues in the CDR3. Per the germline V gene, CDR1 is MNHEY and CDR2 is SVGAGI. The CDR3: CASGPGTRQETQYF. The CDR3 DNA sequence: TGTGCCAGCGGCCCCGGGACTCGTCAAGAGACCCAGTACTTC.

The chain employs TRBV5-1 and TRBJ2-3, with 12 bases identical to TRBD2. V was clipped by 4 bases and J by 2 bases; unmatched bases: 5. The germline CDR1 and CDR2 sequences are SGHRS and YFSETQ. The CDR3 is 16 residues long. Here the CDR3 reads CASSGRLAGATDTQYF. In DNA form, the CDR3 reads TGCGCCAGCAGCGGCCGACTAGCGGGGGCCACAGATACGCAGTATTTT.

V usage is TRBV18 and J usage is TRBJ1-5; D gene unclear. V was cut by 4 bases and J by 2 bases, with 15 bases left in between. There are 16 residues in the CDR3. Looked up from germline, CDR1 is KGHSH and CDR2 is LQKENI. Written as DNA, the CDR3 is TGTGCCAGCTCACTTACGGTCCCGGCCGGCAATCAGCCCCAGCATTTT. This encodes CASSLTVPAGNQPQHF.